This TCR beta chain emerged from a study of cytomegalovirus exposure and HLA in healthy donors. Findings of the study overall: Later work showed greater clonal expansion in HLA-associated TCR beta chains than in equally common others. TCR beta V segments were, for the most part, productive about 87% or about 30% of the time in an earlier analysis.

The PCR made use of 60 Vbeta and 13 Jbeta primers. Method: immunoSEQ multiplex PCR; TCRdb's copy keeps in-frame clones and lacks some. The data hold about 170,000 clones, with less than 85% observed a single time. This CDR3 is 15 amino acids long. CDR1 is WNHNN, CDR2 SYGVQD, per germline (reference sequence). Trimming removed 5 bases from V and 0 bases from J, with 13 bases in between. In the case of this clone: Its antigen is not identified.

V is TRBV10-1 and J is TRBJ1-1; D call uncertain. Sequencing was performed on PBMCs. The TCR sequence derives from a boy between 2 and 10 years old in good health and CMV-seronegative. This CDR3 is CASSSKTELNTEAFF. The CDR3 DNA reads as TGCGCCAGCAGTTCTAAGACGGAGTTGAACACTGAAGCTTTCTTT.